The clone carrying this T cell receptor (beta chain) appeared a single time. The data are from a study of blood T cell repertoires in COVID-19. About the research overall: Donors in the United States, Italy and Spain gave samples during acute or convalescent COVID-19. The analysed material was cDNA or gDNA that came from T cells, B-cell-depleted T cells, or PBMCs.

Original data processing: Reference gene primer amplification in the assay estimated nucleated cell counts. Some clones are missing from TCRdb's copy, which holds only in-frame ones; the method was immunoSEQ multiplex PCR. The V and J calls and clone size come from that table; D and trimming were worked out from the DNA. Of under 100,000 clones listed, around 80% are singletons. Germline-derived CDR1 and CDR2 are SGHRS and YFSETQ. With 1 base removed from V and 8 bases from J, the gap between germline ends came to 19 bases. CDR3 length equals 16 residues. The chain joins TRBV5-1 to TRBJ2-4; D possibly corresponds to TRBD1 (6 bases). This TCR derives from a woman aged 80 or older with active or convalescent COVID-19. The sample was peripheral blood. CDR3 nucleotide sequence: TGCGCCAGCAGCTTGTCGGGACACCCGAATGGTGACATTCAGTACTTC. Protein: CASSLSGHPNGDIQYF. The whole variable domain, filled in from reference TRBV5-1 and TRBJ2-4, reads KAGVTQTPRYLIKTRGQQVTLSCSPISGHRSVSWYQQTPGQGLQFLFEYFSETQRNKGNFPGRFSGRQFSNSRSEMNVSTLELGDSALYLCASSLSGHPNGDIQYFGAGTRLSVL.